Following are 28 T cell receptor beta chains from one sample sequenced in a study of cytomegalovirus exposure and HLA in healthy donors. 13 Jbeta primers and 60 Vbeta primers were used for the PCR. The assay was immunoSEQ multiplex PCR, and TCRdb's table has in-frame clones only and misses some. Among more than 100,000 clones listed, 74% were seen once. The sample consisted of PBMCs. All receptors derive from a woman in her forties or fifties in good health and CMV-seropositive.

This chain uses TRBV25-1 with TRBJ1-2, with D unclear. V was trimmed by 8 bases and J by 5 bases, leaving 12 bases between them. Germline V gives CDR1 MGHDK, CDR2 SYGVNS. This CDR3 contains 12 residues. CDR3 sequence (DNA): TGTGCCAGCTCAGACTCGTTTTATGGCTACACCTTC. The encoded protein is CASSDSFYGYTF.

The chain links TRBV6-5 to TRBJ2-1; TRBD1 is a possible D gene (6 bases). The CDR3 extends over 14 amino acids. V was trimmed by 4 bases and J by 6 bases, leaving 13 bases between them. Per the germline V gene, CDR1 is MNHEY and CDR2 is SVGAGI. The CDR3 is CASSSPGTSNEQFF. In nucleotides, the CDR3 is TGTGCCAGCAGTTCCCCTGGGACATCCAATGAGCAGTTCTTC.

The rearrangement links TRBV30 to TRBJ1-5, with TRBD1 as a possible D gene (5 bases). CDR1 GTSNPN and CDR2 SVGIG come from the germline V gene (reference sequence). This CDR3 contains 15 residues. Trimming took off 3 bases at V and 4 bases at J, with 16 bases between the two ends. The CDR3 loop reads CAWSQSGRRNQPQHF. CDR3 bases: TGTGCCTGGAGCCAGTCAGGGCGTCGGAATCAGCCCCAGCATTTT.

A single count supports this clone. The genes are TRBV19 and TRBJ1-6; no clear D. The CDR3 has 14 amino acids. V was clipped by 6 bases and J by 5 bases, with 11 bases between them. The V gene's germline CDR1 is LNHDA and CDR2 SQIVND (reference sequence). CDR3 region: CASSRRENNSPLHF. CDR3 coding DNA: TGTGCCAGTAGCCGCCGGGAGAATAATTCACCCCTCCACTTT.

This clone has only one observation. CDR3 nucleotide sequence: TGTGCCAGCAGCTTACTTGGGCAGGGAAATGAAAAACTGTTTTTT. Translation gives CASSLLGQGNEKLFF. The chain combines TRBV11-2 with TRBJ1-4; TRBD1 is a possible D gene (5 bases). From germline, CDR1 is SGHAT and CDR2 FQNNGV. V was cut by 2 bases and J by 5 bases, with 12 bases left in between. CDR3 length: 15 amino acids.

The rearrangement joins TRBV29-1 to TRBJ1-1; D is possibly TRBD1 (6 bases). The CDR3 covers 12 residues. Germline CDR1 is SQVTM and CDR2 is ANQGSEA. The germline V and J ends were trimmed by 6 bases and 4 bases, with 12 bases remaining between them. CDR3 sequence: CSVRDTPTEAFF. DNA for the CDR3: TGCAGCGTCCGGGACACCCCCACTGAAGCTTTCTTT.

This clone was counted only a few times. J is TRBJ1-2 and V is TRBV12-5; 7 bases fit TRBD1. In germline, CDR1 is LGHNT, CDR2 FRNRAP. CDR3 length: 16 residues. J was trimmed by 2 bases and V by 6 bases; bases with no gene match: 12. The CDR3 protein is CASGSDREKRNYGYTF. For the CDR3, the DNA is TGTGCTAGTGGCTCCGACAGGGAAAAACGAAACTATGGCTACACCTTC.

This rearrangement joins TRBV4-3 to TRBJ2-1; D might be TRBD2 (5 bases). This CDR3 is built from 14 residues. Germline V gives CDR1 LGHNA, CDR2 YSLEER. The V gene lost 0 bases and the J gene lost 11 bases, with 14 bases spanning the gap. The CDR3, as DNA: TGCGCCAGCAGCCAAGATATTACGGCGGGTAAGCAGTTCTTC. Protein sequence: CASSQDITAGKQFF.

V usage is TRBV7-2 and J usage is TRBJ2-5; 10 bases map to TRBD2. In germline, CDR1 is SGHTA, CDR2 FQGNSA. The V segment lost 10 bases and the J segment 2 bases; nucleotides outside the gene matches: 10. CDR3 length: 15 amino acids. Written as DNA, the CDR3 is TGTGCCACCTCCTCTACTAGCGGGGTTCAAGAGACCCAGTACTTC. It yields the protein CATSSTSGVQETQYF.

The rearrangement links TRBV5-4 to TRBJ1-2; 7 bases align to TRBD1. Germline values: CDR1 SGHNT, CDR2 YYREEE (reference sequence). Trimming cost V 0 bases and J 6 bases; bases outside gene matches: 8. This CDR3 is 15 amino acids long. For the CDR3, the DNA is TGTGCCAGCAGCTTGGGCTCTACAGGGGACGATGGCTACACCTTC. Protein: CASSLGSTGDDGYTF.

This chain joins TRBV9 and TRBJ1-1; D not certain. Germline V gives CDR1 SGDLS, CDR2 YYNGEE. The CDR3 covers 13 residues. V was cut by 0 bases and J by 6 bases, with 9 bases left in between. The DNA for the CDR3 is TGTGCCAGCAGCGTAGAGTCAGTGCCTGAAGCTTTCTTT. This gives the protein CASSVESVPEAFF.

The rearrangement links TRBV9 to TRBJ1-4; 10 bases are shared with TRBD1. The germline V gene has CDR1 SGDLS and CDR2 YYNGEE. V lost 4 bases to trimming and J lost 6 bases; unmatched junction nucleotides: 9. The CDR3 has 16 amino acids. The CDR3 DNA reads TGTGCCAGCAGCAGAATCCGGGACAGGGGCTATGAAAAACTGTTTTTT. Translation: CASSRIRDRGYEKLFF.

This clone came up a few times. This chain connects TRBV4-3 to TRBJ2-3; perhaps TRBD2 as D (6 bases). From germline, CDR1 is LGHNA and CDR2 YSLEER. Trimming shortened V by 0 bases and J by 4 bases, and 14 bases separated the two germline ends. The CDR3 runs 16 residues. The CDR3 region is CASSQEGGVGPDTQYF. In nucleotides, the CDR3 is TGCGCCAGCAGCCAAGAAGGCGGGGTGGGGCCAGATACGCAGTATTTT.

V gene TRBV4-1 combines with J gene TRBJ1-2, with 8 positions matching TRBD1. This CDR3 comprises 16 residues. The germline gives CDR1 MGHRA, CDR2 YSYEKL. V lost 1 base, J lost 5 bases, and 9 bases stayed unmatched. This CDR3 reads CASSQGQGFPGYGYTF. CDR3 in DNA: TGCGCCAGCAGCCAAGGACAGGGGTTCCCAGGATATGGCTACACCTTC.

J is TRBJ2-2 and V is TRBV5-8, with D maybe TRBD2 (5 bases). The CDR3 runs to 14 residues. Trimming stripped 3 bases from V and 7 bases from J, with 13 bases between. Germline CDR1 reads SGHTS; CDR2 reads YDEGEE. Written as DNA, the CDR3 is TGTGCCAGCAGCTCCTACACGGGAATCGGGGAGCTGTTTTTT. Amino acid sequence: CASSSYTGIGELFF. Complete variable domain (other parts from reference TRBV5-8 and TRBJ2-2): EAGVTQSPTHLIKTRGQQATLRCSPISGHTSVYWYQQALGLGLQFLLWYDEGEERNRGNFPPRFSGRQFPNYSSELNVNALELEDSALYLCASSSYTGIGELFFGEGSRLTVL.

Concerning this clone itself: The same CDR3 arises from other DNA sequences in this sample as well. The V call is TRBV9, the J call TRBJ2-3; weak D call: TRBD2 (5 bases). Looked up from germline, CDR1 is SGDLS and CDR2 is YYNGEE. The V and J ends lost 2 bases and 0 bases respectively, with 13 bases between them. This CDR3 is 16 amino acids long. CDR3 DNA sequence: TGTGCCAGCAGCGTTACACTCTCGGGGAGCACAGATACGCAGTATTTT. Its protein is CASSVTLSGSTDTQYF.

With respect to this clone: Additional DNA sequences in this sample encode the identical CDR3. The V gene is TRBV6-5, the J gene TRBJ2-7, with 9 bases matching TRBD1. CDR3 size: 14 residues. V dropped 5 bases and J dropped 6; count of bases not matched to a gene: 8. CDR1 MNHEY and CDR2 SVGAGI come from the germline V gene. The CDR3 nucleotides are TGTGCCAGCAGTGCCGGGACAGGGACCGGCGAGCAGTACTTC. Translation: CASSAGTGTGEQYF.

The chain combines TRBV5-1 with TRBJ2-5; D is ambiguous. The V gene lost 0 bases and the J gene lost 5 bases, with 11 bases spanning the gap. The CDR3 is 14 residues long. Per the germline V gene, CDR1 is SGHRS and CDR2 is YFSETQ. CDR3 DNA: TGCGCCAGCAGCTTGGAGGTAGCCGGGGAGACCCAGTACTTC. This gives the protein CASSLEVAGETQYF. Full variable domain (remainder filled in from reference TRBV5-1 and TRBJ2-5): KAGVTQTPRYLIKTRGQQVTLSCSPISGHRSVSWYQQTPGQGLQFLFEYFSETQRNKGNFPGRFSGRQFSNSRSEMNVSTLELGDSALYLCASSLEVAGETQYFGPGTRLLVL.

J is TRBJ2-1 and V is TRBV10-3; D gene uncertain. Trimming stripped 2 bases from V and 9 bases from J, with 5 bases between. The CDR3 is 11 amino acids. Looked up from germline, CDR1 is ENHRY and CDR2 is SYGVKD. The CDR3 nucleotides are TGTGCCATCAGTGAGAGCTCTGAGCAGTTCTTC. This sequence encodes CAISESSEQFF.

This chain joins TRBV6-5 and TRBJ2-7; TRBD1 is a possible D gene (6 bases). This CDR3 has 12 amino acids. V was trimmed by 6 bases and J by 2 bases, leaving 8 bases between them. Germline V lookup: CDR1 MNHEY, CDR2 SVGAGI. CDR3 bases: TGTGCCAGCAGGACAGGTACCTACGAGCAGTACTTC. This sequence encodes CASRTGTYEQYF.

The rearrangement links TRBV7-9 to TRBJ1-5; D is perhaps TRBD1 (6 bases). This CDR3 has 17 amino acids. From germline, CDR1 is SEHNR and CDR2 FQNEAQ (reference sequence). V shed 1 base and J shed 2 bases, with 15 bases lying between them. The CDR3 DNA reads TGTGCCAGCAGCTTAGGTAGGGGGGGGGCCGGCAATCAGCCCCAGCATTTT. Translation: CASSLGRGGAGNQPQHF.

The chain employs TRBV11-2 and TRBJ2-5, with TRBD2 matching 8 bases. J lost 5 bases, V lost 6 bases, and 11 bases had no gene match. Germline V gives CDR1 SGHAT, CDR2 FQNNGV. The CDR3 spans 15 residues. CDR3 DNA: TGTGCCAGCAGTTTACGAGCGGGGGCGTGGGAGACCCAGTACTTC. This codes for CASSLRAGAWETQYF.

The rearrangement joins TRBV19 to TRBJ1-4, with 8 bases matching TRBD1. The CDR3 is 14 amino acids. CDR1 LNHDA and CDR2 SQIVND come from the germline V gene (reference sequence). V dropped 5 bases and J dropped 5; count of bases not matched to a gene: 4. The CDR3 here is CASSADRANEKLFF. The DNA of the CDR3 is TGTGCCAGTAGTGCGGACAGGGCAAATGAAAAACTGTTTTTT.

The V gene is TRBV7-2, the J gene TRBJ2-5; 9 positions match TRBD2. The CDR3 runs to 15 residues. Germline CDR1 and CDR2: SGHTA and FQGNSA. V was pared by 3 bases and J by 3 bases, with 5 bases of the junction left unmatched. The CDR3 spells CASSFSGGGEETQYF. The CDR3 bases are TGTGCCAGCAGCTTTAGCGGGGGTGGAGAAGAGACCCAGTACTTC.

The J gene is TRBJ2-3, the V gene TRBV4-3, with a possible D match to TRBD2 (6 bases). CDR1 LGHNA and CDR2 YSLEER come from the germline V gene. The CDR3 has 17 amino acids. V was pared by 1 base and J by 3 bases, with 17 bases between. CDR3 amino acids: CASSQGPLPLATDTQYF. The CDR3 region has the DNA TGCGCCAGCAGCCAAGGTCCACTCCCGCTAGCGACAGATACGCAGTATTTT.

CDR3 protein: CASSRKESPETQYF. CDR3 DNA: TGTGCCAGCAGTCGGAAGGAGTCACCAGAGACCCAGTACTTC. J is TRBJ2-5 and V is TRBV25-1; D ambiguous. The V gene's germline CDR1 is MGHDK and CDR2 SYGVNS. The CDR3 has 14 residues. V dropped 5 bases and J dropped 4 bases, with 14 bases sitting between them. Full variable domain (rest looked up from reference TRBV25-1 and TRBJ2-5): EADIYQTPRYLVIGTGKKITLECSQTMGHDKMYWYQQDPGMELHLIHYSYGVNSTEKGDLSSESTVSRIRTEHFPLTLESARPSHTSQYLCASSRKESPETQYFGPGTRLLVL.

The genes are TRBV4-3 and TRBJ1-2; D is possibly TRBD1 (5 bases). With 0 bases removed from V and 8 bases from J, the gap between germline ends came to 16 bases. CDR1 and CDR2 from the germline V gene are LGHNA and YSLEER. This CDR3 has 15 residues. Here the CDR3 reads CASSQDHGGVQGYTF. The CDR3 nucleotides are TGCGCCAGCAGCCAAGATCACGGGGGAGTACAGGGCTACACCTTC.

The V call is TRBV5-1, the J call TRBJ1-6; D ambiguous. This CDR3 contains 15 residues. V was clipped by 0 bases and J by 9 bases, with 13 bases between them. Germline V gene sequence: CDR1 SGHRS, CDR2 YFSETQ. In nucleotides, the CDR3 is TGCGCCAGCAGCTTGGCCTCCGCTGGGAGTTCACCCCTCCACTTT. It encodes CASSLASAGSSPLHF. The full variable domain, with the rest looked up from reference TRBV5-1 and TRBJ1-6, is KAGVTQTPRYLIKTRGQQVTLSCSPISGHRSVSWYQQTPGQGLQFLFEYFSETQRNKGNFPGRFSGRQFSNSRSEMNVSTLELGDSALYLCASSLASAGSSPLHFGNGTRLTVT.